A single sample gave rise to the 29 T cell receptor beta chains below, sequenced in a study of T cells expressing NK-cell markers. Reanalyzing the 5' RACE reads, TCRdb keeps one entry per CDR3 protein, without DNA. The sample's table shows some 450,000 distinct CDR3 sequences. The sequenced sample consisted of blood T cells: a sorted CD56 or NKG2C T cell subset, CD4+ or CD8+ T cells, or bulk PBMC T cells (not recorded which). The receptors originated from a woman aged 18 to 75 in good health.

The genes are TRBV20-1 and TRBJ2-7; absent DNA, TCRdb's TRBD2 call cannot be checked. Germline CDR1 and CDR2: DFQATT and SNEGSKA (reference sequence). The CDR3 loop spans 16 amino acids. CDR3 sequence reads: CSARGLAGEPGGEQYF.

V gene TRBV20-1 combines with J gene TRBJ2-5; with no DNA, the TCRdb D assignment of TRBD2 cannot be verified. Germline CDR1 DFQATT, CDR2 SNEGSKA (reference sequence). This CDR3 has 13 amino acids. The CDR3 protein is CSAITSDQETQYF.

This CDR3 reads CASSPSDRDPNTGELFF. The gene calls are TRBV4-3 and TRBJ2-2; TCRdb calls TRBD1, which cannot be checked without DNA. The CDR3 runs 17 residues. Germline values: CDR1 LGHNA, CDR2 YSLEER.

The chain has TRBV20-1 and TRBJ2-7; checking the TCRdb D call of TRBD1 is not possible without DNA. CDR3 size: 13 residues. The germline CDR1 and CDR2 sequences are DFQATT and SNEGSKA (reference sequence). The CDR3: CSASPQRTYEQYF.

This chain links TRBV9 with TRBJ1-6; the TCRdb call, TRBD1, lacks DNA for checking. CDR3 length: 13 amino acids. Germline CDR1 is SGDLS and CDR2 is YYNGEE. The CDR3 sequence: CASSPPPGSPLHF.

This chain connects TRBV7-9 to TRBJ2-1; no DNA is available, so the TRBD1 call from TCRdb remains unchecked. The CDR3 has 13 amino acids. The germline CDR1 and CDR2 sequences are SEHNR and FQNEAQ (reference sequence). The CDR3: CASNPTGGNEQFF.

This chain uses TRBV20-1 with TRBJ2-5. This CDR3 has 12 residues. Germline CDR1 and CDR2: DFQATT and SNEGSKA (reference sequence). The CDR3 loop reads CSVPKTQETQYF.

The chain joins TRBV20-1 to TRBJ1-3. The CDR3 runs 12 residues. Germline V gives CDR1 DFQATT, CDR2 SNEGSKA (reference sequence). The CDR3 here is CSARDMINTIYF.

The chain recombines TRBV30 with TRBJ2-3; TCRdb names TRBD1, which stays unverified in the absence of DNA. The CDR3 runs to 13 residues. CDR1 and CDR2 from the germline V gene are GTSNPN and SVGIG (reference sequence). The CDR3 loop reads CAWSVGGPDTQYF.

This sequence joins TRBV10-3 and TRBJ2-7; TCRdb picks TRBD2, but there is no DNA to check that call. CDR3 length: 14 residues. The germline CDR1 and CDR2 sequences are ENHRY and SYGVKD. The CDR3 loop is CAIQALSGSYEQYF.

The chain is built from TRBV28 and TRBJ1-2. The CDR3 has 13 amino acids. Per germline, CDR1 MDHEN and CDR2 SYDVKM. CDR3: CASGRWVLGGYTF.

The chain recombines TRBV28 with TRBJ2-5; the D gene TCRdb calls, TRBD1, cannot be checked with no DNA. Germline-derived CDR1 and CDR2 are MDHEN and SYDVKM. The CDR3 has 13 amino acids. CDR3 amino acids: CATTEVGRETQYF.

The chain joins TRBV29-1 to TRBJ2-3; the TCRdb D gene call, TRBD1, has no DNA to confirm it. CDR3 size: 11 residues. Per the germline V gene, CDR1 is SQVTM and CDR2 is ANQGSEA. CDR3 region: CSVEDLPLAYF.

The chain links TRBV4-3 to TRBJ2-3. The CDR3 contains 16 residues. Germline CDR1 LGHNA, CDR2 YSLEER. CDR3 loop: CASSQDWRKVGDTQYF.

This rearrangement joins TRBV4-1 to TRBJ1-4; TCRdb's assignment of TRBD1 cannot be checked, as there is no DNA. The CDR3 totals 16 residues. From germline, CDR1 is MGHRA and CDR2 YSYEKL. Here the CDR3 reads CASSQGRGQSNEKLFF.

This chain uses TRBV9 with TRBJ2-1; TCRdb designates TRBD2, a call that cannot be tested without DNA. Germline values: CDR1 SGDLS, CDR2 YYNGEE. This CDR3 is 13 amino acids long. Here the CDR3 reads CASTGTSYNEQFF.

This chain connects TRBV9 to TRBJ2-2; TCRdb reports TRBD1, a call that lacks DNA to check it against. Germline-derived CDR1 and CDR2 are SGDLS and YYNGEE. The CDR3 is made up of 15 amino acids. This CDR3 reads CASSATGMGAGELFF.

CDR3 loop: CASSVRPGLGPYNEQFF. This chain links TRBV7-3 with TRBJ2-1; TCRdb designates TRBD1, a call that cannot be tested without DNA. Germline V CDR1 and CDR2: SGHTA, FQGTGA. The CDR3 extends over 17 amino acids. Full variable domain (rest looked up from reference TRBV7-3 and TRBJ2-1): GAGVSQTPSNKVTEKGKYVELRCDPISGHTALYWYRQSLGQGPEFLIYFQGTGAADDSGLPNDRFFAVRPEGSVSTLKIQRTERGDSAVYLCASSVRPGLGPYNEQFFGPGTRLTVL.

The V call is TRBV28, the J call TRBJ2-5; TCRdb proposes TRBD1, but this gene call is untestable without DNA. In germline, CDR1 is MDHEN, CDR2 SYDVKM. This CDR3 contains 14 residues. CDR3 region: CASSLYRGRETQYF.

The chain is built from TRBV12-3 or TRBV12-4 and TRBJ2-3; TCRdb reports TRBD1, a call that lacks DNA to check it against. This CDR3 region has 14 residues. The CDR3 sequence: CASSPNRATDTQYF.

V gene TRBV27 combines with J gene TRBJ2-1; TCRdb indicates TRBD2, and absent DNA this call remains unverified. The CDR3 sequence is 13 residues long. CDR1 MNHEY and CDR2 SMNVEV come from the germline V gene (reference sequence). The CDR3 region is CASSKAGRNEQFF.

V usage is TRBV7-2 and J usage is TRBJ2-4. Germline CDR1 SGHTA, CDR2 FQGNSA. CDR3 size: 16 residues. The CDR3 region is CASSRESALAKNIQYF.

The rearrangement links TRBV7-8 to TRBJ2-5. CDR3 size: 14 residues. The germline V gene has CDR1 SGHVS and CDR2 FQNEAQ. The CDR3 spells CASSLTGKAWTQYF.

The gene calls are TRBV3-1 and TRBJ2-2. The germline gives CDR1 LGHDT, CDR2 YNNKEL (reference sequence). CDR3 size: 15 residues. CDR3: CASSQDLGAPGELFF.

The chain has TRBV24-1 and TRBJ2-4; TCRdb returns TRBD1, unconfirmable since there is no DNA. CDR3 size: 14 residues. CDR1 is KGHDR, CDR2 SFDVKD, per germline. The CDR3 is CATSDPGVGDIQYF.

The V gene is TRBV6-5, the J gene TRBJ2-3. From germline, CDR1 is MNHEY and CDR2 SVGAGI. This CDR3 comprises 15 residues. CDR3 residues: CASSYLISSTDTQYF.

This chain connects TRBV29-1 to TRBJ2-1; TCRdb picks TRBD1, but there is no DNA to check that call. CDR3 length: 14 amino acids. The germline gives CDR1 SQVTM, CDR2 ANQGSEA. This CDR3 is CSALSALAYNEQFF.

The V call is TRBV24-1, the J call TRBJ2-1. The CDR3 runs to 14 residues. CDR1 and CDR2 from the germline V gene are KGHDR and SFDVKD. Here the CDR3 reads CATRVRSSYNEQFF.

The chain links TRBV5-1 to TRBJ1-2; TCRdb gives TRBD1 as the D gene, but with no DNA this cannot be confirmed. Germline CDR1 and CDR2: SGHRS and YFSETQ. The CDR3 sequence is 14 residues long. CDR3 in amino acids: CATGRGPLSYGYTF.